This is a list of T cell receptor beta chains from one sample in a study of human T cells and chemical hapten exposure. One entry per CDR3 protein results from TCRdb running MiXCR on the reads. The repertoire consists of roughly 120,000 distinct CDR3 sequences, with about 7.7% occurring once and the leading ten covering 1.1% to 1.5%. Sequenced sample: whole blood. The receptors here all came from a human donor in good health. Some clones in this sample may be carry-over from other donors' samples. The CDR3 runs from the conserved cysteine through the conserved F or W. D genes are given only for firm matches. The size entry is marked missing in some rows and otherwise reads once, few, many or a size class.

J gene: TRBJ2-7
clone size: .
V gene: TRBV6-1
D gene: .
CDR3 DNA: TGTGCCAGCACCCCGGACGGAAATAGCGCCTACGAGCAGTACTTC
CDR3 protein: CASTPDGNSAYEQYF

J gene: TRBJ1-4
clone size: many
V gene: TRBV5-1
D gene: .
CDR3 DNA: TGCGCCAGCAGCTTGGGGCTTCCCCAGCCTAATGAAAAACTGTTTTTT
CDR3 protein: CASSLGLPQPNEKLFF

J gene: TRBJ2-5
clone size: few
V gene: TRBV7-2
D gene: TRBD1
CDR3 DNA: TGTGCCAGCAGCTTCGGACAGGGGGCGAATCGAGTCGAGACCCAGTACTTC
CDR3 protein: CASSFGQGANRVETQYF

J gene: TRBJ2-1
clone size: .
V gene: TRBV2
D gene: TRBD1
CDR3 DNA: TGTGCCAGCAGCCAGCAGGGACAGGGGCCCCACAATGAGCAGTTCTTC
CDR3 protein: CASSQQGQGPHNEQFF

J gene: TRBJ1-5
clone size: many
V gene: TRBV7-8
D gene: .
CDR3 DNA: TGTGCCAGCAGCTTACGGGGGCCCAATCAGCCCCAGCATTTT
CDR3 protein: CASSLRGPNQPQHF

J gene: TRBJ1-2
clone size: .
V gene: TRBV7-2
D gene: .
CDR3 DNA: TGTGCCAGCAGCCTGCCGGCGGTTAACTATGGCTACACCTTC
CDR3 protein: CASSLPAVNYGYTF

J gene: TRBJ1-4
clone size: many
V gene: TRBV2
D gene: .
CDR3 DNA: TGTGCCAGCAGTGAAGCGAGTTATGAAAAACTGTTTTTT
CDR3 protein: CASSEASYEKLFF

J gene: TRBJ2-3
clone size: .
V gene: TRBV6-1
D gene: .
CDR3 DNA: TGTGCCAGCAGTGAATTGGACGGAAGCACAGATACGCAGTATTTT
CDR3 protein: CASSELDGSTDTQYF

J gene: TRBJ2-3
clone size: many
V gene: TRBV6-1
D gene: .
CDR3 DNA: TGTGCCAGCAGGAAGCCCCTGGACAGATCTAGCACAGATACGCAGTATTTT
CDR3 protein: CASRKPLDRSSTDTQYF

J gene: TRBJ2-1
clone size: .
V gene: TRBV7-6
D gene: .
CDR3 DNA: TGTGCCAGCAGCTTAGTGGGGGTGTACAATGAGCAGTTCTTC
CDR3 protein: CASSLVGVYNEQFF

J gene: TRBJ1-5
clone size: many
V gene: TRBV12-3/TRBV12-4
D gene: .
CDR3 DNA: TGTGCCAGCAGCGTCGCGGGGGGCCGAAATCAGCCCCAGCATTTT
CDR3 protein: CASSVAGGRNQPQHF

J gene: TRBJ2-3
clone size: many
V gene: TRBV5-1
D gene: TRBD1
CDR3 DNA: TGCGCCAGCAGCCCCGGACAGGGCCCAGATACGCAGTATTTT
CDR3 protein: CASSPGQGPDTQYF

J gene: TRBJ2-3
clone size: .
V gene: TRBV7-9
D gene: TRBD2
CDR3 DNA: TGTGCCAGCAGTTCTATACGGACTAGCGAGAGCACAGATACGCAGTATTTT
CDR3 protein: CASSSIRTSESTDTQYF

J gene: TRBJ2-6
clone size: .
V gene: TRBV9
D gene: .
CDR3 DNA: TGTGCCAGCAGCCTCCCAGGGGCCAACGTCCTGACTTTC
CDR3 protein: CASSLPGANVLTF

J gene: TRBJ1-3
clone size: few
V gene: TRBV20-1
D gene: .
CDR3 DNA: TGCAGTGCTCGGGACCGTCGCTCTGGAAACACCATATATTTT
CDR3 protein: CSARDRRSGNTIYF

J gene: TRBJ2-2
clone size: few
V gene: TRBV19
D gene: .
CDR3 DNA: TGTGCCAGTAGTCCTCGGACCGGGGAGCTGTTTTTT
CDR3 protein: CASSPRTGELFF

J gene: TRBJ1-5
clone size: .
V gene: TRBV3-1
D gene: .
CDR3 DNA: TGTGCCAGCAGCCCCAGCAGGAATCAGCCCCAGCATTTT
CDR3 protein: CASSPSRNQPQHF

J gene: TRBJ2-5
clone size: few
V gene: TRBV6-5
D gene: TRBD1
CDR3 DNA: TGTGCCAGCAGTAAGACAGGGCTACTGGAGACCCAGTACTTC
CDR3 protein: CASSKTGLLETQYF

J gene: TRBJ2-1
clone size: many
V gene: TRBV20-1
D gene: TRBD2
CDR3 DNA: TGCAGTGCACTAGCGGGAGTAGCCTACAATGAGCAGTTCTTC
CDR3 protein: CSALAGVAYNEQFF

J gene: TRBJ1-3
clone size: many
V gene: TRBV6-1
D gene: TRBD1
CDR3 DNA: TGTGCCAGCAGACCGGGACAGGGACTATCCTCTGGAAACACCATATATTTT
CDR3 protein: CASRPGQGLSSGNTIYF

J gene: TRBJ2-5
clone size: many
V gene: TRBV12-3/TRBV12-4
D gene: .
CDR3 DNA: TGTGCCAGCAGCCCGGGACCGAGGGTAGAGACCCAGTACTTC
CDR3 protein: CASSPGPRVETQYF

J gene: TRBJ2-2
clone size: few
V gene: TRBV12-5
D gene: TRBD1
CDR3 DNA: TGTGCTAGTGGTTTGGTACTAGGACAGGGGTCCGGGGAGCTGTTTTTT
CDR3 protein: CASGLVLGQGSGELFF

J gene: TRBJ1-4
clone size: .
V gene: TRBV6-5
D gene: .
CDR3 DNA: TGTGCCAGCAGTTACTCGAGAACAACTAATGAAAAACTGTTTTTT
CDR3 protein: CASSYSRTTNEKLFF

J gene: TRBJ2-3
clone size: few
V gene: TRBV7-8
D gene: TRBD1
CDR3 DNA: TGTGCCAGCAGCTTGGGACAGGGGGCCGGTGCAGATACGCAGTATTTT
CDR3 protein: CASSLGQGAGADTQYF

J gene: TRBJ2-7
clone size: .
V gene: TRBV6-2/TRBV6-3
D gene: .
CDR3 DNA: TGTGCCAGCAGTTGGTCGGGGGAGCAGTACTTC
CDR3 protein: CASSWSGEQYF